These 20 T cell receptor beta chains originate from one sample sequenced in a study of cytomegalovirus exposure and HLA in healthy donors. Primers: 60 Vbeta forward and 13 Jbeta reverse. Only in-frame clones appear in the TCRdb table, and some are missing; sequencing was by immunoSEQ multiplex PCR. In the table there are 180,000 or so clones, roughly 80% of which are singletons. Sequenced: PBMCs. The receptors were gathered from a young woman in good health and CMV-seronegative.

In nucleotides, the CDR3 is TGTGCCAGCAGTCTTACAGGGGGCTACACTGAAGCTTTCTTT. Protein: CASSLTGGYTEAFF. J is TRBJ1-1 and V is TRBV28; 9 nucleotides align to TRBD1. The germline V gene has CDR1 MDHEN and CDR2 SYDVKM. The CDR3 sequence is 14 residues long. V dropped 5 bases and J dropped 3; count of bases not matched to a gene: 4. The full variable domain, with the rest looked up from reference TRBV28 and TRBJ1-1, is DVKVTQSSRYLVKRTGEKVFLECVQDMDHENMFWYRQDPGLGLRLIYFSYDVKMKEKGDIPEGYSVSREKKERFSLILESASTNQTSMYLCASSLTGGYTEAFFGQGTRLTVV.

The J gene is TRBJ1-4, the V gene TRBV5-4, with TRBD1 matching 8 bases. The CDR3 runs to 14 residues. V gave up 2 bases and J gave up 8 bases; unmatched junction bases: 5. The germline V gene encodes CDR1 SGHNT and CDR2 YYREEE (reference sequence). CDR3 coding DNA: TGTGCCAGCAGCTTAGACAGGGGCGGAGAAAAACTGTTTTTT. Its translation: CASSLDRGGEKLFF.

V and J are TRBV11-2 and TRBJ1-2, with a weak D call TRBD1 (6 bases). Trimming cost V 8 bases and J 6 bases, with 16 bases left between them. Germline assignment: CDR1 SGHAT and CDR2 FQNNGV. The length of the CDR3 is 13 residues. In DNA form, the CDR3 reads TGTGCCAGCGGACGGTTACAGGGAGATGGCTACACCTTC. Translating it yields CASGRLQGDGYTF.

The rearrangement uses TRBV5-8 and TRBJ2-7, with D possibly being TRBD2 (6 bases). The CDR3 has 19 amino acids. Germline CDR1 reads SGHTS; CDR2 reads YDEGEE. Trimming removed 3 bases from V and 0 bases from J, with 25 bases in between. Written as DNA, the CDR3 is TGTGCCAGCAGCTCGGGGGTAGGAGTCCACACCTCACGCTCCTACGAGCAGTACTTC. This gives the protein CASSSGVGVHTSRSYEQYF.

V is TRBV7-8 and J is TRBJ1-1; unclear D gene. The CDR3 covers 13 residues. Looked up from germline, CDR1 is SGHVS and CDR2 is FQNEAQ. With 0 bases removed from V and 4 bases from J, the gap between germline ends came to 6 bases. The DNA of the CDR3 is TGTGCCAGCAGCTTAGCTCGGGGCACTGAAGCTTTCTTT. Translating gives CASSLARGTEAFF.

This clone was detected once. In nucleotides, the CDR3 is TGTGCCAGCAGCCTTGGGACAGGACGCAATTCACCCCTCCACTTT. As protein: CASSLGTGRNSPLHF. The J gene is TRBJ1-6, the V gene TRBV28; 8 bases match TRBD1. Germline V gene lookup returns CDR1 MDHEN and CDR2 SYDVKM. The CDR3 runs 15 residues. J lost 7 bases, V lost 6 bases, and 8 bases had no gene match.

The chain carries TRBV7-8 and TRBJ2-3, with D possibly being TRBD1 (6 bases). From germline, CDR1 is SGHVS and CDR2 FQNEAQ. V was pared by 1 base and J by 3 bases, with 11 bases between. The CDR3 is 15 amino acids. CDR3 amino acids: CASSLGFRGTDTQYF. The CDR3 DNA follows: TGTGCCAGCAGCTTAGGTTTCAGGGGTACAGATACGCAGTATTTT.

The table lists this clone with a count of one. The V gene is TRBV7-9, the J gene TRBJ2-1; TRBD2 matches at 7 bases. The V gene's germline CDR1 is SEHNR and CDR2 FQNEAQ (reference sequence). The CDR3 spans 15 residues. Trimming cost V 3 bases and J 8 bases; bases outside gene matches: 10. CDR3 nucleotides: TGTGCCAGCAGCTTGTGGGAGGGCCGGTTGGATGAGCAGTTCTTC. Its protein is CASSLWEGRLDEQFF. Combining the CDR3 with reference TRBV7-9 and TRBJ2-1 gives the whole variable domain DTGVSQNPRHKITKRGQNVTFRCDPISEHNRLYWYRQTLGQGPEFLTYFQNEAQLEKSRLLSDRFSAERPKGSFSTLEIQRTEQGDSAMYLCASSLWEGRLDEQFFGPGTRLTVL.

This clone occurred a few times. The chain carries TRBV9 and TRBJ2-2, with D maybe TRBD2 (6 bases). The ends were cut back, 0 bases at V and 8 bases at J, with 11 bases in the middle. Germline CDR1 and CDR2: SGDLS and YYNGEE. CDR3 length equals 14 residues. CDR3 sequence (DNA): TGTGCCAGCAGCGTAGTATGGCGGGGAGGGGAGCTGTTTTTT. It codes for CASSVVWRGGELFF.

This rearrangement joins TRBV19 to TRBJ2-1, with 10 bases that match TRBD2. The germline V gene has CDR1 LNHDA and CDR2 SQIVND (reference sequence). V dropped 5 bases and J dropped 7; count of bases not matched to a gene: 5. The CDR3 consists of 14 residues. The CDR3 DNA follows: TGTGCCAGTAGTCCCCTAGCGGGAGTGAATGAGCAGTTCTTC. Protein product: CASSPLAGVNEQFF. Looking up the rest from reference TRBV19 and TRBJ2-1 gives the full variable domain: DGGITQSPKYLFRKEGQNVTLSCEQNLNHDAMYWYRQDPGQGLRLIYYSQIVNDFQKGDIAEGYSVSREKKESFPLTVTSAQKNPTAFYLCASSPLAGVNEQFFGPGTRLTVL.

There are a few counts of this clone. The junction departs from the called germline gene at one end, perhaps through a read error. CDR3 DNA: TGTTCCAGCAGCTTAGATCGCGGACTAGCCAAAAACATTCAGTACTTC. It yields the protein CSSSLDRGLAKNIQYF. V usage is TRBV7-9 and J usage is TRBJ2-4; weak D call: TRBD2 (5 bases). This CDR3 has 16 residues. Looked up from germline, CDR1 is SEHNR and CDR2 is FQNEAQ (reference sequence).

The chain recombines TRBV6-5 with TRBJ1-1; D may be TRBD1 (6 bases). With 6 bases removed from V and 1 base from J, the gap between germline ends came to 12 bases. This CDR3 has 14 amino acids. CDR1 and CDR2 (germline): MNHEY, SVGAGI. Here the CDR3 DNA reads TGTGCCAGCAGACCACAGGGCCCGAACACTGAAGCTTTCTTT. Translated: CASRPQGPNTEAFF.

The V gene is TRBV5-1, the J gene TRBJ2-6; maybe TRBD1 (6 bases). The V and J ends lost 4 bases and 4 bases respectively, with 12 bases between them. Per the germline V gene, CDR1 is SGHRS and CDR2 is YFSETQ. This CDR3 has 15 amino acids. The CDR3 loop reads CASSEQGSGANVLTF. CDR3 DNA: TGCGCCAGCAGCGAGCAGGGGTCCGGGGCCAACGTCCTGACTTTC.

The rearrangement links TRBV7-9 to TRBJ1-2; TRBD1 matches at 8 bases. This CDR3 is 15 amino acids long. V was pared by 5 bases and J by 4 bases, with 9 bases of the junction left unmatched. Germline V CDR1 and CDR2: SEHNR, FQNEAQ (reference sequence). The CDR3 DNA reads as TGTGCCAGCAGCCACGGGACAGGCCTTTCCTATGGCTACACCTTC. Its protein is CASSHGTGLSYGYTF.

J is TRBJ1-2 and V is TRBV2, with D possibly being TRBD1 (6 bases). With 0 bases removed from V and 0 bases from J, the gap between germline ends came to 17 bases. Germline V gene sequence: CDR1 SNHLY, CDR2 FYNNEI. The CDR3 is 18 residues long. The chain's CDR3 is CASSEAGRGASPNYGYTF. The CDR3, as DNA: TGTGCCAGCAGTGAAGCCGGGCGGGGGGCGAGCCCTAACTATGGCTACACCTTC.

Only a few counts were recorded for this clone. The rearrangement uses TRBV7-9 and TRBJ2-4; D might be TRBD1 (5 bases). Per the germline V gene, CDR1 is SEHNR and CDR2 is FQNEAQ (reference sequence). Trimming cost V 2 bases and J 9 bases, with 8 bases left between them. The CDR3 is 12 amino acids. The DNA for the CDR3 is TGTGCCAGCAGCTTAAACAGGCGCATTCAGTACTTC. It translates to CASSLNRRIQYF.

The rearrangement uses TRBV7-9 and TRBJ2-1, with D maybe TRBD1 (5 bases). The CDR3 loop spans 12 amino acids. The germline V gene has CDR1 SEHNR and CDR2 FQNEAQ (reference sequence). V shed 5 bases and J shed 12 bases, with 14 bases lying between them. The CDR3 reads CASSPGKDPQFF. CDR3 DNA sequence: TGTGCCAGCAGCCCAGGGAAAGATCCGCAGTTCTTC.

The J gene is TRBJ2-4, the V gene TRBV4-3; the D gene is possibly TRBD2 (6 bases). CDR1 and CDR2 from the germline V gene are LGHNA and YSLEER. Trimming pared 1 base from V and 3 bases from J, leaving 7 bases between. This CDR3 contains 14 residues. This CDR3 is CASSQAGGKNIQYF. The CDR3 DNA sequence: TGCGCCAGCAGCCAAGCCGGGGGCAAAAACATTCAGTACTTC.

This chain links TRBV7-8 with TRBJ2-7; D not resolved. Germline CDR1 reads SGHVS; CDR2 reads FQNEAQ. The ends were cut back, 3 bases at V and 2 bases at J, with 8 bases in the middle. CDR3 length: 13 amino acids. CDR3 nucleotide sequence: TGTGCCAGCAGCTTTGGCGGTCCCTACGAGCAGTACTTC. It translates to CASSFGGPYEQYF.

The CDR3 DNA is TGTGCCAGCAGTGATGCGGGAGGGGAGCTGTTTTTT. It translates to CASSDAGGELFF. The chain employs TRBV6-4 and TRBJ2-2, with a tentative D call TRBD2 (6 bases). Germline V gene data show CDR1 as MRHNA and CDR2 as SNTAGT. The CDR3 has 12 residues. Trimming took off 3 bases at V and 8 bases at J, with 7 bases between the two ends.